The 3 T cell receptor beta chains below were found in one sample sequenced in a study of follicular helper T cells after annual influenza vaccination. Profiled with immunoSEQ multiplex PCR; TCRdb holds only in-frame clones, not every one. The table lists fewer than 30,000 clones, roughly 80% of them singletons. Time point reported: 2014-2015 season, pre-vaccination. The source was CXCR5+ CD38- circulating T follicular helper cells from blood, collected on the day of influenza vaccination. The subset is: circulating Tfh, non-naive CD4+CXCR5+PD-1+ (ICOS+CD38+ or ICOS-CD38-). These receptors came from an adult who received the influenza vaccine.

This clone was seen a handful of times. The CDR3: CASSPRTGGGYTF. The CDR3 nucleotides read TGTGCCAGCAGCCCCCGGACGGGGGGTGGCTACACCTTC. V usage is TRBV7-2 and J usage is TRBJ1-2, with D perhaps matching TRBD1 (5 bases). Germline lookup yields CDR1 SGHTA and CDR2 FQGNSA. This CDR3 has 13 residues. V lost 5 bases, J lost 7 bases, and 14 bases lay in between.

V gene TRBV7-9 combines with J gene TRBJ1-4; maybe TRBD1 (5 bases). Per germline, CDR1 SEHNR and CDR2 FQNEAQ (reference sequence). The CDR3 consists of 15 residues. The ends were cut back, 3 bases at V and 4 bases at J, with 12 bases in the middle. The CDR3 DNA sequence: TGTGCCAGCAGCTTGGTGGCAGGGAATAATGAAAAACTGTTTTTT. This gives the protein CASSLVAGNNEKLFF.

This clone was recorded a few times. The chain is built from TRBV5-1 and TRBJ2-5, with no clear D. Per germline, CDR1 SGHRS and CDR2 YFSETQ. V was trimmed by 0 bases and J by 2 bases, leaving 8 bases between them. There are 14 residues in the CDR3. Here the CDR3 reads CASSLVSGQETQYF. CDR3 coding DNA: TGCGCCAGCAGCTTGGTGTCAGGACAAGAGACCCAGTACTTC.